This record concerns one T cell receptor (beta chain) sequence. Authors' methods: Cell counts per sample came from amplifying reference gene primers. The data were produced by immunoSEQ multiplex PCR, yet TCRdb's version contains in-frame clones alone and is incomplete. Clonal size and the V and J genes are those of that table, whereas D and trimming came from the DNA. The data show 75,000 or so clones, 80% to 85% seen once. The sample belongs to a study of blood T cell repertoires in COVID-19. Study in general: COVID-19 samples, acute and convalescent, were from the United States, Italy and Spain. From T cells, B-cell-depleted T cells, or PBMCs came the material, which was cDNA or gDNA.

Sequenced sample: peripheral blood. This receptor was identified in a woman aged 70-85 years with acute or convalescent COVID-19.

CDR3 nucleotides: TGCAGTGCTAGTGATAGCGGGAGATTTGGAACCGGGGAGCTGTTTTTT. This translates into CSASDSGRFGTGELFF. The chain is built from TRBV20-1 and TRBJ2-2, with 9 bases identical to TRBD2. V dropped 3 bases and J dropped 5; count of bases not matched to a gene: 10. The CDR3 runs 16 residues. Germline assignment: CDR1 DFQATT and CDR2 SNEGSKA (reference sequence).